A single sample is the source of the 23 T cell receptor beta chains below, sequenced in a study of blood T cells in healthy people across ages. Primed by a sample-barcoded 5' primer and a J-beta primer mix, a second PCR proceeded for 7 to 11 cycles. TCRdb re-called the 5' RACE reads with MiXCR, one entry per CDR3 protein. This sample yields some 1.8 million distinct CDR3 sequences, of which roughly two fifths are seen a single time; roughly 23% belongs to the top ten. Input material: blood. These receptors all stem from a human donor in good health.

In its sample, this clonotype was seen many times. The chain uses TRBV4-3 and TRBJ2-7, with 9 bases fitting TRBD1. This CDR3 has 17 amino acids. Per the germline V gene, CDR1 is LGHNA and CDR2 is YSLEER. Trimming removed 3 bases from V and 4 bases from J; junction bases left unmatched: 13. The CDR3 sequence: CASSQSAAGQGLYEQYF. The DNA of the CDR3 is TGCGCCAGCAGCCAGAGTGCGGCGGGACAGGGCTTATACGAGCAGTACTTC.

V and J are TRBV12-3 or TRBV12-4 and TRBJ2-1; 7 bases agree with TRBD2. V trimming: 7 bases; J trimming: 4 bases; junction bases outside the gene matches: 13. This CDR3 is built from 16 residues. CDR3 region: CASKSAGVLGYNEQFF. Here the CDR3 DNA reads TGTGCCAGCAAGAGTGCGGGGGTTTTGGGGTACAATGAGCAGTTCTTC.

This clonotype occurred once. At one boundary the junction diverges from the germline segment, which might be a read error. The chain joins TRBV9 to TRBJ2-1; 14 bases align to TRBD2. Germline V lookup: CDR1 SGDLS, CDR2 YYNGEE. This CDR3 has 17 residues. CDR3 sequence: CANSVDPTSGGANEQFF. The CDR3, as DNA: TGTGCCAACAGCGTAGATCCGACTAGCGGGGGGGCCAATGAGCAGTTCTTC.

The sample holds a few counts of this clonotype. The rearrangement uses TRBV11-2 and TRBJ2-7, with D hard to call. Germline values: CDR1 SGHAT, CDR2 FQNNGV. Trimming removed 4 bases at V and 3 bases at J, with 13 bases between. The CDR3 is 14 amino acids. The chain's CDR3 is CASSSLANNYEQYF. CDR3 nucleotide sequence: TGTGCCAGCAGCTCCCTTGCTAATAACTACGAGCAGTACTTC.

The chain employs TRBV7-9 and TRBJ2-7, with a weak D call TRBD1 (6 bases). The CDR3 loop spans 17 amino acids. V lost 5 bases and J lost 1, with 21 bases in between. Germline assignment: CDR1 SEHNR and CDR2 FQNEAQ (reference sequence). CDR3 bases: TGTGCCAGCAGCCCCCGGGACACCCTGAGTCGGTCCTACGAGCAGTACTTC. Protein: CASSPRDTLSRSYEQYF.

This chain links TRBV4-2 with TRBJ1-4; 8 bases match TRBD1. Germline V lookup: CDR1 LGHNA, CDR2 YNFKEQ. Trimming took 4 bases from V and 6 from J; bases not matched to a gene: 13. CDR3 length equals 17 residues. The chain's CDR3 is CASSRGGGQGGYEKLFF. CDR3 in DNA: TGTGCCAGCAGCCGGGGGGGAGGACAGGGCGGGTATGAAAAACTGTTTTTT.

This clonotype was found a few times. The chain couples TRBV7-2 to TRBJ1-2, with D possibly matching TRBD1 (5 bases). Germline values: CDR1 SGHTA, CDR2 FQGNSA. This CDR3 is 17 amino acids long. V was pared by 5 bases and J by 4 bases, with 23 bases between. The CDR3 region has the DNA TGTGCCAGCAGCCCACCCATTCGGCGGGGGTCTTTCTATGGCTACACCTTC. Its translation is CASSPPIRRGSFYGYTF.

CDR3 amino acids: CASSTGGTPSYEQYF. Written as DNA, the CDR3 is TGTGCCAGCAGCACAGGGGGGACACCATCCTACGAGCAGTACTTC. This rearrangement joins TRBV7-2 to TRBJ2-7, with TRBD1 matching 8 bases. CDR1 and CDR2 from the germline V gene are SGHTA and FQGNSA. The CDR3 totals 15 residues. V gave up 5 bases and J gave up 1 base; unmatched junction bases: 7.

V gene TRBV6-2 or TRBV6-3 combines with J gene TRBJ2-1; 11 nucleotides align to TRBD2. After removal of 5 bases from V and 4 bases from J, the junction contained 4 bases not matched to a gene. The CDR3 consists of 15 residues. Germline lookup yields CDR1 MNHEY and CDR2 SVGEGT. The CDR3 here is CASSKRLAGYNEQFF. For the CDR3, the DNA is TGTGCCAGCAGTAAGCGACTAGCGGGGTACAATGAGCAGTTCTTC.

This chain uses TRBV9 with TRBJ2-1; TRBD2 matches 7 bases. Germline V gene lookup returns CDR1 SGDLS and CDR2 YYNGEE. The junction had 8 bases not matched to a gene; V was cut back by 0 bases and J by 5 bases. The CDR3 extends over 16 amino acids. This CDR3 is CASSVAWGAGNNEQFF. DNA for the CDR3: TGTGCCAGCAGCGTAGCTTGGGGAGCGGGGAACAATGAGCAGTTCTTC.

The V and J genes are TRBV19 and TRBJ2-5, with no clear D. Gene TRBJ2-7 matches the end of the DNA better, so the J call may be wrong. The CDR3 extends over 13 amino acids. The germline CDR1 and CDR2 sequences are LNHDA and SQIVND (reference sequence). CDR3 sequence: CASSYTIAYEQYF. CDR3 sequence (DNA): TGTGCCAGTAGTTATACTATCGCCTACGAGCAGTACTTC.

The chain combines TRBV3-1 with TRBJ1-2; no reliable D call. The V end was cut by 0 bases, the J end by 4 bases, with 9 bases between. Looked up from germline, CDR1 is LGHDT and CDR2 is YNNKEL (reference sequence). The CDR3 totals 14 residues. The CDR3 reads CASSQDPQTYGYTF. The CDR3 bases are TGTGCCAGCAGCCAAGATCCACAGACCTATGGCTACACCTTC. The entire variable domain, with the rest obtained from reference TRBV3-1 and TRBJ1-2, is as follows: DTAVSQTPKYLVTQMGNDKSIKCEQNLGHDTMYWYKQDSKKFLKIMFSYNNKELIINETVPNRFSPKSPDKAHLNLHINSLELGDSAVYFCASSQDPQTYGYTFGSGTRLTVV.

The chain links TRBV7-2 to TRBJ1-5; no firm D call. Germline V gene sequence: CDR1 SGHTA, CDR2 FQGNSA. V was cut by 5 bases and J by 1 base, with 6 bases left in between. There are 13 residues in the CDR3. The CDR3 sequence is CASSPTSNQPQHF. In nucleotides, the CDR3 is TGTGCCAGCAGCCCCACAAGCAATCAGCCCCAGCATTTT.

V is TRBV7-3 and J is TRBJ2-3; tentatively, D is TRBD1 (5 bases). This CDR3 spans 13 amino acids. Trimming cost V 4 bases and J 6 bases, with 11 bases left between them. CDR1 and CDR2 from the germline V gene are SGHTA and FQGTGA. CDR3 DNA sequence: TGTGCCAGCAGCTCCGACCCAGGGGATACGCAGTATTTT. As protein: CASSSDPGDTQYF.

V usage is TRBV12-3 or TRBV12-4 and J usage is TRBJ1-2, with D tentatively TRBD1 (6 bases). The CDR3 sequence is 13 residues long. Trimming cost V 5 bases and J 8 bases, with 15 bases left between them. CDR3 amino acids: CASSLQGPMGYTF. In nucleotides, the CDR3 is TGTGCCAGCAGTCTACAGGGTCCTATGGGCTACACCTTC.

This clonotype has just a few counts. V gene TRBV5-6 combines with J gene TRBJ1-5, with D possibly being TRBD1 (5 bases). Germline V gene sequence: CDR1 SGHDT, CDR2 YYEEEE. The CDR3 runs 14 residues. Trimming took off 2 bases at V and 6 bases at J, with 12 bases between the two ends. CDR3 sequence: CASSLSGTVQPQHF. The DNA of the CDR3 is TGTGCCAGCAGCTTATCAGGGACGGTTCAGCCCCAGCATTTT.

The rearrangement uses TRBV4-1 and TRBJ1-1; D remains unclear. The CDR3 is 12 residues long. Per germline, CDR1 MGHRA and CDR2 YSYEKL. With 7 bases removed from V and 10 bases from J, the gap between germline ends came to 16 bases. CDR3 sequence (DNA): TGCGCCAGCAACCACCTGTGGTCTAGAGCTTTCTTT. It yields the protein CASNHLWSRAFF.

The rearrangement joins TRBV20-1 to TRBJ1-2; 12 bases are a match to TRBD1. The length of the CDR3 is 15 residues. CDR1 and CDR2 from the germline V gene are DFQATT and SNEGSKA (reference sequence). J gave up 6 bases and V 0 bases, and 5 bases lay outside the gene matches. CDR3 amino acids: CSARDWGTGGHGYTF. DNA of the CDR3: TGCAGTGCTAGAGATTGGGGGACAGGGGGCCATGGCTACACCTTC.

This clonotype was seen only once. The V gene is TRBV4-3, the J gene TRBJ2-1; D might be TRBD1 or TRBD2, each matching 7 bases. This CDR3 is built from 16 residues. V shed 3 bases and J shed 5 bases, with 17 bases lying between them. Germline values: CDR1 LGHNA, CDR2 YSLEER. CDR3 in DNA: TGCGCCAGCAGCCACCTCATCAGGGGGGGGGACAATGAGCAGTTCTTC. Amino acid sequence: CASSHLIRGGDNEQFF.

This clonotype was detected only a few times. This chain uses TRBV6-2 or TRBV6-3 with TRBJ2-7; no definite D call. This CDR3 comprises 19 residues. Germline V gene data show CDR1 as MNHEY and CDR2 as SVGEGT. Trimming took off 0 bases at V and 0 bases at J, with 21 bases between the two ends. The CDR3 reads CASSYSMMAEVFSSYEQYF. The CDR3 DNA reads as TGTGCCAGCAGTTACTCGATGATGGCAGAAGTCTTCAGCTCCTACGAGCAGTACTTC.

The table lists this clonotype with a few counts. The junction does not match germline at one end; this may be a read error. The chain carries TRBV3-1 and TRBJ2-5, with D maybe TRBD1 (5 bases). Germline V gene lookup returns CDR1 LGHDT and CDR2 YNNKEL (reference sequence). This CDR3 contains 12 residues. CDR3 amino acids: CAGSPQGETQYF. The CDR3 bases are TGTGCCGGCAGCCCCCAGGGCGAGACCCAGTACTTC.

The chain recombines TRBV6-1 with TRBJ1-2; D might be TRBD1 (5 bases). CDR3 length: 14 residues. Germline CDR1 MNHNS, CDR2 SASEGT. Between the trimmed V and J ends, which lost 2 bases and 2 bases, there was a span of 9 bases. The CDR3: CASSEINRNYGYTF. CDR3 DNA: TGTGCCAGCAGTGAAATTAACAGGAACTATGGCTACACCTTC.

This clonotype was seen a handful of times. The chain recombines TRBV28 with TRBJ2-7, with D hard to call. Per the germline V gene, CDR1 is MDHEN and CDR2 is SYDVKM. The CDR3 loop spans 15 amino acids. V dropped 6 bases and J dropped 3 bases, with 18 bases sitting between them. The CDR3 bases are TGTGCCAGCAGAAAGTTCCAGACGTCCATCTACGAGCAGTACTTC. Protein: CASRKFQTSIYEQYF.